These T cell receptor beta chains were read from a single sample in a study of T cell responses to AZD1222 COVID-19 vaccine. This table comes from immunoSEQ multiplex PCR, and its TCRdb copy is limited to in-frame clones, with some not included. Of about 130,000 clones listed, approximately 90% were seen once; the top ten hold 1.6%. Sequencing used peripheral blood, obtained on day 0 of AZD1222 vaccination. These receptors all stem from an adult in good health. CDR3s include the opening cysteine and the closing phenylalanine or tryptophan. D genes are given only for firm matches. Not every row has a clone size; where given, it reads once, few, many or a size class.

v_call	d_call	j_call	clone_size	cdr3_aa	cdr3_nt
TRBV13	-	TRBJ1-1	-	CASSLVAAGRSKNTEAFF	TGTGCCAGCAGCTTAGTGGCGGCAGGGAGATCAAAGAACACTGAAGCTTTCTTT
TRBV4-1	-	TRBJ1-1	few	CASSQDPQGRWYTEAFF	TGCGCCAGCAGCCAAGACCCACAGGGAAGGTGGTACACTGAAGCTTTCTTT
TRBV6-5	TRBD2	TRBJ2-5	few	CASSTVLAGQETQYF	TGTGCCAGCAGTACCGTGCTAGCGGGGCAAGAGACCCAGTACTTC
TRBV7-3	TRBD2	TRBJ2-1	-	CASLPPWRGDYNEQFF	TGTGCCAGCCTTCCCCCCTGGCGGGGGGACTACAATGAGCAGTTCTTC
TRBV19	-	TRBJ1-2	-	CASNQGGGYTF	TGTGCCAGTAATCAGGGAGGCGGCTACACCTTC
TRBV14	-	TRBJ1-2	-	CASSPRLDYGYTF	TGTGCCAGCAGCCCTCGTCTGGACTATGGCTACACCTTC
TRBV18	TRBD2	TRBJ2-7	-	CASSPMREGQEQYF	TGTGCCAGCTCACCAATGCGGGAGGGCCAAGAGCAGTACTTC
TRBV18	-	TRBJ2-3	-	CASSPGSRLVPTDTQYF	TGTGCCAGCTCACCTGGTTCACGATTAGTACCCACAGATACGCAGTATTTT
TRBV7-9	-	TRBJ2-5	-	CASSLSVVETQYF	TGTGCCAGCAGCTTATCCGTTGTTGAGACCCAGTACTTC
TRBV11-3	-	TRBJ2-1	-	CASSPPGRGYNEQFF	TGTGCCAGCAGCCCCCCCGGGCGGGGCTACAATGAGCAGTTCTTC
TRBV30	-	TRBJ1-2	few	CAWSGGGPFSPYGYTF	TGTGCCTGGAGTGGGGGGGGCCCCTTTTCTCCTTATGGCTACACCTTC
TRBV18	-	TRBJ2-2	-	CASSYKDRTGELFF	TGTGCCAGCTCGTACAAAGACAGGACCGGGGAGCTGTTTTTT
TRBV2	-	TRBJ2-7	-	CASSERTALSYEQYF	TGTGCCAGCAGTGAACGGACGGCCCTTTCCTACGAGCAGTACTTC
TRBV7-2	-	TRBJ1-2	-	CASSRDFGGYTF	TGTGCCAGCAGCCGCGACTTTGGTGGCTACACCTTC
TRBV29-1	-	TRBJ2-1	-	CSVWTRSGHEQFF	TGCAGCGTTTGGACCCGTTCAGGGCATGAGCAGTTCTTC
TRBV11-2	-	TRBJ2-7	-	CASNLGGRLYEQYF	TGTGCCAGCAACCTAGGGGGGAGGCTCTACGAGCAGTACTTC
TRBV6-2/TRBV6-3	-	TRBJ2-3	once	CASSPDRVTEYF	TGTGCCAGCAGCCCCGATCGAGTTACGGAGTATTTT
TRBV21-1	-	TRBJ2-7	-	CASSTPAGGTENYEQYF	TGTGCCAGCAGCACCCCCGCGGGGGGCACTGAGAACTACGAGCAGTACTTC
TRBV4-2	TRBD1	TRBJ1-5	-	CASSLDRRTYSNQPQHF	TGTGCCAGCAGCCTGGACAGGAGGACATATAGCAATCAGCCCCAGCATTTT
TRBV15	-	TRBJ2-7	-	CATSRVENEQYF	TGTGCCACCAGCAGAGTGGAGAACGAGCAGTACTTC
TRBV5-4	TRBD1	TRBJ1-2	-	CASSSPGQGAGYTF	TGTGCCAGCAGCTCCCCTGGACAGGGTGCTGGCTACACCTTC
TRBV28	-	TRBJ1-4	-	CASSLIRVGEKLFF	TGTGCCAGCAGTTTGATCAGGGTGGGTGAAAAACTGTTTTTT
TRBV6-2/TRBV6-3	-	TRBJ1-5	-	CASSYLREGLSNQPQHF	TGTGCCAGCAGTTACCTCCGTGAGGGCCTTAGCAATCAGCCCCAGCATTTT
TRBV6-5	-	TRBJ1-2	once	CASSYGPNYGYTF	TGTGCCAGCAGTTACGGGCCGAACTATGGCTACACCTTC
TRBV4-2	-	TRBJ2-1	-	CASSQDVAFGYNEQFF	TGTGCCAGCAGCCAAGATGTGGCATTCGGGTACAATGAGCAGTTCTTC
TRBV9	-	TRBJ2-1	-	CASSVVGGTYNEQFF	TGTGCCAGCAGCGTAGTTGGTGGTACCTACAATGAGCAGTTCTTC
TRBV6-5	-	TRBJ1-2	-	CASSRTGPVRGGYTF	TGTGCCAGCAGTAGGACCGGGCCCGTAAGAGGCGGCTACACCTTC
TRBV30	-	TRBJ1-5	-	CAWSEVQSNQPQHF	TGTGCCTGGAGCGAAGTGCAGAGCAATCAGCCCCAGCATTTT
TRBV6-4	-	TRBJ1-1	-	CASSDSNRGTEAFF	TGTGCCAGCAGTGACTCGAATAGGGGAACTGAAGCTTTCTTT
TRBV13	-	TRBJ2-7	-	CASTTGGGGYEQYF	TGTGCCAGCACCACGGGAGGAGGGGGTTACGAGCAGTACTTC
TRBV28	-	TRBJ2-1	-	CASSLSGLKYNEQFF	TGTGCCAGCAGTTTAAGCGGGCTAAAGTACAATGAGCAGTTCTTC
TRBV7-2	-	TRBJ2-7	-	CASSLGSAYEQYF	TGTGCCAGCAGCTTAGGTTCAGCCTACGAGCAGTACTTC
TRBV4-1	TRBD1	TRBJ1-3	-	CASSLGTVRDTIYF	TGCGCCAGCAGCCTTGGGACAGTGAGAGACACCATATATTTT
TRBV6-2/TRBV6-3	-	TRBJ1-1	once	CASSVPGRRMNTEAFF	TGTGCCAGCAGTGTCCCGGGTCGGCGAATGAACACTGAAGCTTTCTTT
TRBV6-2/TRBV6-3	TRBD1	TRBJ2-7	-	CASSPGTGPPYEQYF	TGTGCCAGCAGCCCCGGGACAGGGCCTCCCTACGAGCAGTACTTC
TRBV11-3	TRBD1	TRBJ2-5	-	CASSSDRASQGTQYF	TGTGCCAGCAGCTCTGACAGGGCGAGTCAGGGGACCCAGTACTTC
TRBV15	TRBD1	TRBJ1-5	-	CATSRTRPGQGWQPQHF	TGTGCCACCAGCAGAACTCGACCGGGACAGGGTTGGCAGCCCCAGCATTTT
TRBV19	-	TRBJ2-7	-	CASSGGTEPYEQYF	TGTGCCAGCTCAGGAGGGACAGAACCTTATGAGCAGTACTTC
TRBV6-2/TRBV6-3	TRBD1	TRBJ1-2	-	CASSPPRQGGYGYTF	TGTGCCAGCAGCCCACCCCGACAGGGTGGCTATGGCTACACCTTC
TRBV7-8	TRBD1	TRBJ1-4	-	CASSSKDRRNEKLFF	TGTGCCAGCAGCTCTAAGGACAGGAGGAATGAAAAACTGTTTTTT
TRBV6-5	-	TRBJ2-7	-	CASRTRYTAYEQYF	TGTGCCAGCAGAACCCGATACACAGCCTACGAGCAGTACTTC
TRBV18	-	TRBJ1-2	-	CASSPFFRQEDYGGYTF	TGTGCCAGCTCACCATTCTTTAGACAGGAGGACTATGGCGGCTACACCTTC
TRBV6-5	-	TRBJ1-1	-	CASSQGSDGTEAFF	TGTGCCAGCAGCCAAGGGTCCGACGGCACTGAAGCTTTCTTT
TRBV19	-	TRBJ1-2	-	CASSILPRDHGYTF	TGTGCCAGTAGTATACTTCCCAGGGACCATGGCTACACCTTC
TRBV30	-	TRBJ1-6	-	CATREGGSSYNSPLHF	TGTGCCACCAGGGAAGGGGGGAGCTCCTATAATTCACCCCTCCACTTT
TRBV10-3	-	TRBJ2-1	-	CAISDYYNEQFF	TGTGCCATCAGTGACTATTACAATGAGCAGTTCTTC
TRBV7-9	-	TRBJ2-7	-	CASSLSVEGRDF	TGTGCCAGCAGCTTATCGGTAGAGGGCAGGGACTTC
TRBV2	TRBD1	TRBJ2-7	-	CASSETGQGAHEQYF	TGTGCCAGCAGCGAGACGGGACAGGGGGCCCACGAGCAGTACTTC
TRBV6-5	-	TRBJ2-1	-	CASSYSSRSKNNEQFF	TGTGCCAGCAGTTATTCGTCCAGATCCAAAAACAATGAGCAGTTCTTC
TRBV5-1	-	TRBJ1-5	-	CASSLNGGPGDQPQHF	TGCGCCAGCAGCTTGAACGGGGGCCCCGGGGATCAGCCCCAGCATTTT
TRBV5-4	TRBD1	TRBJ1-2	-	CASSPRDREYLRYGYTF	TGTGCCAGCAGTCCGAGGGACAGGGAATATCTTCGGTATGGCTACACCTTC
TRBV24-1	-	TRBJ2-2	-	CATSEWNELFF	TGTGCCACCAGTGAATGGAATGAGCTGTTTTTT
TRBV11-2	-	TRBJ2-5	-	CASSSEETQYF	TGTGCCAGCAGCTCAGAAGAGACCCAGTACTTC